This TCR beta chain was documented in a study of T cells in Graves' hyperthyroidism and ophthalmopathy. Study at large: Specimen type is peripheral blood, collected at initial diagnosis prior to any treatment. Study results and limitations: Stable hyperthyroidism was separated from ophthalmopathy by a model based on 13 V-J features.

Germline loops: CDR1 MDHEN, CDR2 SYDVKM. The CDR3 length is 14 residues. V shed 4 bases, J shed 12 bases, and the junction held 8 bases outside the gene matches. TCR beta CDR3 regions were amplified from RNA. In the first-round RT-PCR of the TCR CDR3, the HTBI primer set was used. Each CDR3 protein gets one entry after TCRdb re-called the multiplex PCR reads with MiXCR. Among around 700,000 distinct CDR3 sequences, roughly 32% were seen once, and the ten largest hold around 30%. As concerns this clonotype: Its target is unknown.

The sequenced sample consisted of blood. The sequence was collected from a woman in her thirties or forties with Graves' hyperthyroidism. The chain recombines TRBV28 with TRBJ1-4; 10 bases map to TRBD1. The CDR3 sequence is CASSSDRGPKELFF. DNA for the CDR3: TGTGCCAGCAGTTCAGACAGGGGGCCTAAGGAACTGTTTTTT.